The present T cell receptor beta chain was sequenced within a study of T cells in Graves' hyperthyroidism and ophthalmopathy. RNA transcripts were the template for amplifying TCR beta CDR3 regions. A first-round RT-PCR of the TCR CDR3 used the HTBI primer set. TCRdb fed the multiplex PCR reads into MiXCR, producing one record per CDR3 protein. The table shows 700,000 to 850,000 distinct CDR3 sequences, with around a third occurring only once. With 4 bases clipped from V and 1 base from J, the junction kept 2 bases outside the gene matches. CDR1 is SNHLY, CDR2 FYNNEI, per germline. The CDR3 length is 15 residues. Isolation of PBMCs was performed on 9.5 to 10 ml fresh peripheral blood.

The sequenced sample was blood. This chain uses TRBV2 with TRBJ2-3; 10 positions agree with TRBD2. This TCR was recovered from a woman in her thirties or forties with Graves' hyperthyroidism. The CDR3 sequence is CASSVLAGGTDTQYF. DNA for the CDR3: TGTGCCAGCAGTGTGCTAGCGGGGGGCACAGATACGCAGTATTTT.